These 2 T cell receptor beta chains were sequenced from one sample in a study of T-cell reconstitution after alpha-beta-depleted transplantation in children. Study conclusions and caveats: One year post-transplant, T-cell counts and diversity were largely derived from T cells produced anew.

It was with unique molecular identifiers that the TCRbeta library was prepared. Each CDR3 protein gets one entry after TCRdb re-called the PCR reads with MiXCR. The sample lists about 300,000 distinct CDR3 sequences; roughly 8.2% were seen once. These receptors' antigens are unknown. The sample consisted of peripheral blood, taken 360 days after TCRalphabeta/CD19-depleted stem cell transplant. The source of these receptors is a female patient aged 2-15 years who had a stem cell transplant for Fanconi anemia, so the T cells may come from the graft donor.

This clonotype was found many times. The genes are TRBV5-1 and TRBJ2-1; 14 bases are shared with TRBD2. The CDR3 has 17 residues. CDR1 is SGHRS and CDR2 is YFSETQ in the germline V gene. The V and J ends lost 4 bases and 3 bases, in that order; junction bases with no gene match: 6. The CDR3, as DNA: TGCGCCAGCAGCCACCGACTAGCGGGAGGGAACTACAATGAGCAGTTCTTC. Amino acid sequence: CASSHRLAGGNYNEQFF. Full variable domain (outside the CDR3, taken from reference TRBV5-1 and TRBJ2-1): KAGVTQTPRYLIKTRGQQVTLSCSPISGHRSVSWYQQTPGQGLQFLFEYFSETQRNKGNFPGRFSGRQFSNSRSEMNVSTLELGDSALYLCASSHRLAGGNYNEQFFGPGTRLTVL.

The chain combines TRBV7-6 with TRBJ1-4, with 10 bases matching TRBD1. The CDR3 totals 16 residues. The germline gives CDR1 SGHVS, CDR2 FNYEAQ. With V trimmed by 1 base and J by 5 bases, 4 bases remained unmatched. In DNA, the CDR3 is TGTGCCAGCAGCTTAGGGGACAGGGGAGGAAATGAAAAACTGTTTTTT. Translation gives CASSLGDRGGNEKLFF.